This T cell receptor beta chain was identified in a study of CXCR3-negative and CXCR3-positive naive CD8 T cells. Findings and limits, study-wide: Naive cells with CXCR3 showed TRB CDR3s that were more hydrophobic than those in CXCR3-negative naive cells.

With respect to this clonotype: As yet, its antigen is unknown.

UMI-labeled 5' RACE yielded the TRB cDNA libraries. TCRdb derives one entry per CDR3 protein from the 5' RACE reads, leaving out DNA. This table holds approximately 100,000 distinct CDR3 sequences. The CDR3 is 17 residues long. Germline V gives CDR1 MNHEY, CDR2 SVGAGI. The chain recombines TRBV6-5 with TRBJ2-2; TCRdb calls TRBD2, which cannot be checked without DNA. The sample taken for sequencing was naive CXCR3+ CD8+ T cells from blood. Specified subset: CD45RO-CCR7+CD27+CD95- naive CD8+ T cells expressing CXCR3 (TNR3+). The origin of this receptor is a human donor in good health. Some clones in this sample may be carry-over from other donors' samples. The CDR3 protein is CASSYGGDSTNGGELFF.